A single sample is the source of the 21 T cell receptor beta chains below, sequenced in a study of T cells in women clearing cervical HPV infection. The protocol was immunoSEQ multiplex PCR, while the TCRdb copy is restricted to in-frame clones and leaves out a portion. The sample is made up of approximately 35,000 clones, and the top ten hold about 7.8% of it. Sample: blood buffy coat. These receptors originate from a woman aged 18-69 years with a cervical HPV16 infection that either progressed to CIN3+ or cleared (not recorded which).

Note on this clone: The read is 3 residues too short to cover the CDR3 end, so that end is filled in from the germline J gene. The gene calls are TRBV14 and TRBJ1-1, with D possibly TRBD1 on 6 matching bases. The ends were cut back, 9 bases at V and 2 bases at J, with 16 bases in the middle. The germline CDR1 and CDR2 sequences are SGHDN and FVKESK. The CDR3 totals 14 residues. The sequenced part of the CDR3 DNA is TGTGCCAGTTCGGAGGGGGTGCGTAACACTGAA. Its protein is CASSEGVRNTE. The whole CDR3 is CASSEGVRNTEAFF.

Concerning this clone itself: The CDR3 end lies 3 residues beyond the end of the read and is filled in from the germline J gene. The chain links TRBV28 to TRBJ2-7; TRBD1 matches at 9 bases. V trimming: 3 bases; J trimming: 6 bases; junction bases outside the gene matches: 9. This CDR3 has 15 residues. Looked up from germline, CDR1 is MDHEN and CDR2 is SYDVKM. CDR3 sequence: CASSFYRGLISEQYF. The sequenced part of the CDR3 DNA is TGTGCCAGCAGTTTTTACAGGGGGCTTATTAGCGAG.

This CDR3 reads CASSVASGGTYEQYF. The covered CDR3 bases are TGTGCCAGCAGCGTAGCTAGCGGGGGTACTTACGAG. This chain connects TRBV9 to TRBJ2-7; 10 bases are shared with TRBD2. The DNA ends 3 residues before the CDR3 does, and the rest of the CDR3 is filled in from the germline J gene. This CDR3 is built from 15 residues. The V segment lost 0 bases and the J segment 4 bases; nucleotides outside the gene matches: 4. CDR1 is SGDLS, CDR2 YYNGEE, per germline.

Comments on this clone: The read ends 3 residues shy of where the CDR3 ends; the end is completed using the germline J gene. The chain carries TRBV7-3 and TRBJ1-1; TRBD1 might be the D (5 bases). The germline V gene encodes CDR1 SGHTA and CDR2 FQGTGA. Trimming stripped 0 bases from V and 1 base from J, with 9 bases between. The length of the CDR3 is 15 residues. The CDR3 DNA, read in part, is TGTGCCAGCAGCTTAACGGGGCGGACGAACACTGAA. Protein: CASSLTGRTNTE. From start to end, the CDR3 is CASSLTGRTNTEAFF.

On this clone itself: The DNA ends 3 residues before the CDR3 does, and the rest of the CDR3 is filled in from the germline J gene. This sequence joins TRBV19 and TRBJ2-1; 11 positions match TRBD2. J lost 3 bases, V lost 7 bases, and 2 bases had no gene match. CDR3 length: 14 residues. Germline loops: CDR1 LNHDA, CDR2 SQIVND (reference sequence). CDR3 residues: CASNSGGDYNEQFF. The covered CDR3 bases are TGTGCCAGTAATAGCGGGGGGGACTACAATGAG.

As concerns this clone: The CDR3 end falls 3 residues outside the read, so it is completed with the germline J gene. The J gene is TRBJ1-1, the V gene TRBV20-1; D is possibly TRBD1 (5 bases). Deletions cut 4 bases from V and 2 bases from J, with 17 bases between. The CDR3 length is 15 residues. Germline assignment: CDR1 DFQATT and CDR2 SNEGSKA (reference sequence). Incomplete CDR3 DNA: TGCAGTGCTATACCGAGGGGAGTGGGAAACACTGAA. Amino acid sequence: CSAIPRGVGNTE. The full CDR3 protein reads CSAIPRGVGNTEAFF.

Note on this clone: From the germline J gene comes the end of the CDR3, since the read stops 3 residues before it. This chain joins TRBV12-3 or TRBV12-4 and TRBJ2-1; D perhaps matches TRBD2 (6 bases). The CDR3 totals 14 residues. V shed 7 bases and J shed 8 bases, with 18 bases lying between them. The DNA read from the CDR3 is TGTGCCAGCACGGCGGGACTCCTTAGCTATGAG. Protein product: CASTAGLLSYE. The full CDR3 is CASTAGLLSYEQFF.

Incomplete CDR3 DNA: TGCAGTGCTACGGTTCGGAGCGGGAGCTCCTACGAG. Encoded protein: CSATVRSGSSYE. In full, the CDR3 reads CSATVRSGSSYEQYF. The rearrangement links TRBV20-1 to TRBJ2-7; 8 bases are shared with TRBD2. The read terminates 3 residues before the CDR3 end, so the remaining end is supplied by the germline J gene. The CDR3 is 15 amino acids. Trimming took 4 bases from V and 0 from J; bases not matched to a gene: 8. Per the germline V gene, CDR1 is DFQATT and CDR2 is SNEGSKA (reference sequence).

Concerning this clone itself: The observed sequence ends 3 residues before the CDR3 terminus, with the missing tail filled in from the germline J gene. The chain combines TRBV5-1 with TRBJ1-1, with 8 bases identical to TRBD1. CDR3 size: 13 residues. In germline, CDR1 is SGHRS, CDR2 YFSETQ. J gave up 4 bases and V 5 bases, and 4 bases lay outside the gene matches. CDR3 sequence reads: CASRPDRGTEAFF. The covered CDR3 bases are TGCGCCAGCAGGCCAGACAGGGGCACTGAA.

A note on this clone: The CDR3 is cut off 3 residues early in the read; its end comes from the germline J gene. The chain has TRBV20-1 and TRBJ2-4; 10 nucleotides agree with TRBD2. The CDR3 covers 13 residues. Germline loops: CDR1 DFQATT, CDR2 SNEGSKA (reference sequence). V dropped 2 bases and J dropped 9; count of bases not matched to a gene: 4. This chain's CDR3 is CSARNLAGVIQYF. The CDR3 DNA, read in part, is TGCAGTGCTAGAAACCTAGCGGGAGTCATT.

To note about this clone: The CDR3 end falls 3 residues outside the read, so it is completed with the germline J gene. The V and J genes are TRBV7-3 and TRBJ2-5, with a tentative D call TRBD2 (5 bases). Germline V CDR1 and CDR2: SGHTA, FQGTGA. The CDR3 totals 15 residues. The V and J ends lost 5 bases and 4 bases respectively, with 17 bases between them. This chain's CDR3 is CASSRGGGGGETQYF. The covered CDR3 bases are TGTGCCAGCAGCCGGGGTGGTGGTGGAGGAGAGACC.

As to this clone: The read falls 3 residues short of the CDR3 end, and the missing part is taken from the germline J gene. The chain uses TRBV10-3 and TRBJ1-1, with 7 bases identical to TRBD1. V dropped 7 bases and J dropped 4; count of bases not matched to a gene: 6. Germline values: CDR1 ENHRY, CDR2 SYGVKD. This CDR3 has 13 amino acids. The chain's CDR3 is CAITPGQTTEAFF. The DNA read from the CDR3 is TGTGCCATCACGCCGGGACAGACCACTGAA.

On this clone: The CDR3 goes on 3 residues after the read ends, and that part is filled in from the germline J gene. The chain uses TRBV7-9 and TRBJ1-2; D not resolved. Germline CDR1 reads SEHNR; CDR2 reads FQNEAQ (reference sequence). This CDR3 contains 15 residues. CDR3 sequence reads: CASSAALGSVYDYTF. The sequenced CDR3 bases are TGTGCCAGCAGCGCCGCGTTGGGCAGTGTCTACGAC.

A note on this clone: The DNA ends 3 residues before the CDR3 does, and the rest of the CDR3 is filled in from the germline J gene. This chain links TRBV20-1 with TRBJ2-3, with 10 bases aligning to TRBD2. This CDR3 is 15 amino acids long. The germline V gene has CDR1 DFQATT and CDR2 SNEGSKA (reference sequence). The V and J ends lost 4 bases and 6 bases, in that order; junction bases with no gene match: 10. CDR3 protein: CSATATSGGADTQYF. The covered CDR3 bases are TGCAGTGCTACCGCAACAAGCGGGGGGGCTGATACG.

Note on this clone: The read ends 3 residues shy of where the CDR3 ends; the end is completed using the germline J gene. The gene calls are TRBV10-1 and TRBJ1-2; no reliable D call. CDR1 is WNHNN and CDR2 is SYGVQD in the germline V gene (reference sequence). The CDR3 sequence is 14 residues long. CDR3 sequence reads: CASSVTLAGGDYTF. The sequenced part of the CDR3 DNA is TGCGCCAGCAGTGTAACACTAGCGGGAGGTGAC.

A remark on this clone: With the read ending 3 residues before the CDR3 end, the germline J gene is used to fill in that end. The V and J genes are TRBV5-4 and TRBJ2-1, with a tentative D call TRBD1 (5 bases). V dropped 7 bases and J dropped 1 base, with 12 bases sitting between them. CDR3 length: 14 residues. CDR1 and CDR2 (germline): SGHNT, YYREEE (reference sequence). The sequenced part of the CDR3 DNA is TGTGCCAGCGGGGTTCAGGGATCCTACAATGAG. This sequence encodes CASGVQGSYNE. The whole CDR3 protein is CASGVQGSYNEQFF.

Points on this clone: The read comes to an end 3 residues before the CDR3 does, leaving the germline J gene to fill in the end. The chain combines TRBV30 with TRBJ2-7; no reliable D call. From germline, CDR1 is GTSNPN and CDR2 SVGIG (reference sequence). V lost 2 bases to trimming and J lost 6 bases, with 8 bases between them. The CDR3 has 11 amino acids. CDR3 sequence: CAWSRVREQYF. Partial CDR3 DNA: TGTGCCTGGAGTAGAGTGCGCGAG.

Details on this clone: The read stops 3 residues short of the end of the CDR3; the missing end is completed from the germline J gene. The rearrangement uses TRBV9 and TRBJ2-5; possibly TRBD1 or TRBD2 for D (5 bases each). The CDR3 spans 14 residues. The germline V gene has CDR1 SGDLS and CDR2 YYNGEE. V was clipped by 4 bases and J by 2 bases, with 12 bases between them. The CDR3 protein is CASSSEGIQETQYF. Partial CDR3 DNA: TGTGCCAGCAGCTCTGAGGGGATACAAGAGACC.

As for this clone: The CDR3 is cut off 3 residues early in the read; its end comes from the germline J gene. This chain joins TRBV20-1 and TRBJ1-1, with 7 bases matching TRBD1. This CDR3 comprises 15 residues. The germline CDR1 and CDR2 sequences are DFQATT and SNEGSKA (reference sequence). V was pared by 6 bases and J by 4 bases, with 14 bases of the junction left unmatched. Incomplete CDR3 DNA: TGCAGTGCGGAAACGGGACAGCGGTCAGGCACTGAA. Encoded protein: CSAETGQRSGTE. The whole CDR3 region reads CSAETGQRSGTEAFF.

Turning to this clone: The read stops 3 residues short of the end of the CDR3; the missing end is completed from the germline J gene. The V call is TRBV6-1, the J call TRBJ2-7; TRBD1 might be the D (5 bases). Trimming left V 3 bases short and J 3 bases short, with 6 bases between. This CDR3 comprises 12 residues. The V gene's germline CDR1 is MNHNS and CDR2 SASEGT. The chain's CDR3 is CASSDDSYEQYF. The CDR3 DNA, read in part, is TGTGCCAGCAGTGACGACAGCTACGAG.

Details on this clone: The missing CDR3 end, 3 residues past where the read stops, is filled in from the germline J gene. J is TRBJ2-1 and V is TRBV7-6; 9 nucleotides match TRBD1. CDR3 length: 16 residues. Germline lookup yields CDR1 SGHVS and CDR2 FNYEAQ. V shed 2 bases, J shed 8 bases, and the junction held 10 bases outside the gene matches. The CDR3 region is CASSLPTGTGIDEQFF. Partial CDR3 DNA: TGTGCCAGCAGCTTACCGACCGGGACAGGGATAGATGAG.